Each of the 26 T cell receptor beta chains below was sequenced from the same sample in a study of blood T cell repertoires in COVID-19. Profiled with immunoSEQ multiplex PCR; TCRdb holds only in-frame clones, not every one. This table has around 170,000 clones, approximately 86% appearing once. The sample comprised peripheral blood. The source is a man aged 45-65 years with active or convalescent COVID-19.

The chain joins TRBV18 to TRBJ2-6, with a tentative D call TRBD1 (6 bases). In germline, CDR1 is KGHSH, CDR2 LQKENI. CDR3 size: 16 residues. Trimming shortened V by 3 bases and J by 2 bases, and 11 bases separated the two germline ends. The CDR3 loop reads CASSPPRQAGANVLTF. The DNA of the CDR3 is TGTGCCAGCTCACCGCCTCGACAGGCTGGGGCCAACGTCCTGACTTTC.

In this sample, this clone turned up once. The chain combines TRBV7-2 with TRBJ1-5; D may be TRBD1 (6 bases). Germline V gene data show CDR1 as SGHTA and CDR2 as FQGNSA. V was pared by 0 bases and J by 3 bases, with 9 bases between. The CDR3 covers 15 residues. The CDR3 nucleotides read TGTGCCAGCAGCTTAGCGGACAGATCCAATCAGCCCCAGCATTTT. Encoded protein: CASSLADRSNQPQHF.

The J gene is TRBJ1-5, the V gene TRBV24-1; TRBD1 is a possible D gene (5 bases). V was trimmed by 9 bases and J by 7 bases, leaving 15 bases between them. The CDR3 is 13 residues long. The V gene's germline CDR1 is KGHDR and CDR2 SFDVKD. CDR3 nucleotide sequence: TGTGCCACCTCGGGAGGGGTCGTCCAGCCCCAGCATTTT. Its protein is CATSGGVVQPQHF.

This sequence joins TRBV6-5 and TRBJ2-3; tentative D call: TRBD1 (5 bases). The CDR3 has 13 residues. The germline V gene has CDR1 MNHEY and CDR2 SVGAGI. V gave up 2 bases and J gave up 2 bases, with 5 bases separating them. The CDR3 DNA follows: TGTGCCAGCAGTTACGGGGCCACAGATACGCAGTATTTT. This sequence encodes CASSYGATDTQYF.

This clone was recorded once. The J gene is TRBJ2-2, the V gene TRBV9; no clear D. Germline V gene lookup returns CDR1 SGDLS and CDR2 YYNGEE. This CDR3 has 19 residues. V lost 0 bases and J 1 base, leaving 19 bases between the germline ends. CDR3 sequence: CASSVGLGRIVRNTGELFF. The DNA of the CDR3 is TGTGCCAGCAGCGTAGGTCTTGGCAGAATTGTCAGGAACACCGGGGAGCTGTTTTTT.

The V call is TRBV11-2, the J call TRBJ2-7, with 8 nucleotides matching TRBD2. Germline V CDR1 and CDR2: SGHAT, FQNNGV. V gave up 2 bases and J gave up 3 bases; unmatched junction bases: 9. This CDR3 contains 16 residues. CDR3 bases: TGTGCCAGCAGCTTAACCCCCGGACTAGCCAACTACGAGCAGTACTTC. Translating it yields CASSLTPGLANYEQYF.

The gene calls are TRBV5-4 and TRBJ2-7; weak D call: TRBD1 (6 bases). Deletions cut 4 bases from V and 3 bases from J, with 14 bases between. The CDR3 loop spans 14 amino acids. CDR1 SGHNT and CDR2 YYREEE come from the germline V gene (reference sequence). As DNA, the CDR3 is TGTGCCAGCAGCCATCGGGACAAAAACTACGAGCAGTACTTC. It specifies CASSHRDKNYEQYF.

This rearrangement joins TRBV7-9 to TRBJ1-1, with D perhaps TRBD1 (6 bases). The CDR3 runs 17 residues. CDR1 is SEHNR, CDR2 FQNEAQ, per germline (reference sequence). The V end lost 4 bases, the J end lost 6 bases, and 24 bases lay between the germline ends. CDR3 sequence: CASSSTLWRIQGSEAFF. For the CDR3, the DNA is TGTGCCAGCAGCTCTACTCTGTGGAGAATACAGGGATCTGAAGCTTTCTTT.

This clone appeared a single time. The chain has TRBV12-3 or TRBV12-4 and TRBJ1-5; D is unclear. V lost 6 bases to trimming and J lost 2 bases, with 8 bases between them. This CDR3 is 13 amino acids long. DNA of the CDR3: TGTGCCAGCAGACCAACAGGCAATCAGCCCCAGCATTTT. This translates into CASRPTGNQPQHF.

The rearrangement uses TRBV13 and TRBJ1-2; TRBD1 agrees at 8 bases. Trimming cost V 5 bases and J 1 base; bases outside gene matches: 3. Per germline, CDR1 PRHDT and CDR2 FYEKMQ (reference sequence). The CDR3 runs to 14 residues. The CDR3: CASSLRGLNYGYTF. In DNA, the CDR3 is TGTGCCAGCAGCCTCAGGGGGCTTAACTATGGCTACACCTTC.

A remark on this clone: The identical CDR3 is also encoded by other nucleotide sequences in the sample. In DNA, the CDR3 is TGCAGTGCTCAGGGAAACTATGGCTACACCTTC. Translated: CSAQGNYGYTF. J is TRBJ1-2 and V is TRBV20-1; D perhaps matches TRBD1 (5 bases). V lost 5 bases and J 2 bases, leaving 6 bases between the germline ends. CDR1 DFQATT and CDR2 SNEGSKA come from the germline V gene (reference sequence). The CDR3 is made up of 11 amino acids.

The J gene is TRBJ2-1, the V gene TRBV6-5, with TRBD2 matching over 8 bases. The CDR3 loop spans 13 amino acids. V was clipped by 6 bases and J by 7 bases; unmatched bases: 5. Germline-derived CDR1 and CDR2 are MNHEY and SVGAGI. The chain's CDR3 is CASSGLARNEQFF. For the CDR3, the DNA is TGTGCCAGCAGCGGACTAGCTCGGAATGAGCAGTTCTTC.

The V call is TRBV13, the J call TRBJ2-3; TRBD2 agrees at 10 bases. The J segment lost 1 base and the V segment lost 3 bases, leaving 7 bases of the junction unmatched. The CDR3 length is 17 residues. CDR1 is PRHDT and CDR2 is FYEKMQ in the germline V gene (reference sequence). The DNA of the CDR3 is TGTGCCAGCAGCTTCGGCCCCGGGACTAGCGGCACAGATACGCAGTATTTT. Amino acids: CASSFGPGTSGTDTQYF.

Details on this clone: This sample includes further DNA sequences coding for the same CDR3. The V call is TRBV4-1, the J call TRBJ1-5; D gene uncertain. The germline V and J ends were trimmed by 2 bases and 4 bases, with 3 bases remaining between them. The germline gives CDR1 MGHRA, CDR2 YSYEKL. The CDR3 runs to 12 residues. This CDR3 is CASSQPNQPQHF. CDR3 bases: TGCGCCAGCAGCCAACCAAATCAGCCCCAGCATTTT.

The J gene is TRBJ1-5, the V gene TRBV12-3 or TRBV12-4; a weak D match, TRBD1 (5 bases). The CDR3 extends over 13 amino acids. V was shortened by 5 bases and J by 8 bases, with 13 bases between the two germline ends. This chain's CDR3 is CASSRDYLEPQHF. Written as DNA, the CDR3 is TGTGCCAGCAGTAGGGACTACCTGGAGCCCCAGCATTTT.

The chain combines TRBV10-3 with TRBJ1-2; the match to TRBD1 covers 9 bases. Looked up from germline, CDR1 is ENHRY and CDR2 is SYGVKD. The CDR3 is 16 residues long. V gave up 2 bases and J gave up 6 bases; unmatched junction bases: 10. CDR3 region: CAISETGQGIKDGYTF. CDR3 in DNA: TGTGCCATCAGTGAGACTGGACAGGGGATAAAGGATGGCTACACCTTC.

The CDR3 DNA follows: TGTGCCAGCAGCCAATCTCGAGACAGGGGGTATGGCTACACCTTC. It is translated as CASSQSRDRGYGYTF. The chain uses TRBV16 and TRBJ1-2; TRBD1 aligns across 9 bases. J was trimmed by 5 bases and V by 0 bases; bases with no gene match: 4. The CDR3 totals 15 residues. Germline V gene sequence: CDR1 KGHSY, CDR2 FQNENV.

This rearrangement joins TRBV7-3 to TRBJ2-7; TRBD2 agrees at 8 bases. The CDR3 is 14 residues long. The germline V gene has CDR1 SGHTA and CDR2 FQGTGA. The J segment lost 2 bases and the V segment lost 5 bases, leaving 5 bases of the junction unmatched. This CDR3 reads CASSPTSGPYEQYF. In nucleotides, the CDR3 is TGTGCCAGCAGCCCCACTAGCGGCCCCTACGAGCAGTACTTC.

The V gene is TRBV7-9, the J gene TRBJ2-7, with 9 bases fitting TRBD1. The J segment lost 8 bases and the V segment lost 6 bases, leaving 5 bases of the junction unmatched. Germline V lookup: CDR1 SEHNR, CDR2 FQNEAQ (reference sequence). This CDR3 contains 12 residues. The CDR3, as DNA: TGTGCCAGCAGACCCGGACAGGGGAAGCAGTACTTC. Its translation: CASRPGQGKQYF.

Comment on this clone: Other DNA sequences in the same sample also yield this CDR3. This chain joins TRBV2 and TRBJ1-5; 7 bases align to TRBD1. The CDR3 has 14 residues. Germline CDR1 SNHLY, CDR2 FYNNEI. Trimming removed 4 bases from V and 2 bases from J; junction bases left unmatched: 2. The CDR3 loop is CASSGQGGNQPQHF. CDR3 coding DNA: TGTGCCAGCAGTGGTCAGGGGGGCAATCAGCCCCAGCATTTT.

The chain has TRBV9 and TRBJ2-5; 12 nucleotides align to TRBD2. The germline CDR1 and CDR2 sequences are SGDLS and YYNGEE. The CDR3 consists of 15 residues. The J segment lost 5 bases and the V segment lost 2 bases, leaving 4 bases of the junction unmatched. The CDR3 loop reads CASSVGLAGGETQYF. CDR3 DNA: TGTGCCAGCAGCGTCGGGCTAGCGGGGGGGGAGACCCAGTACTTC. The full variable domain, rest sourced from reference TRBV9 and TRBJ2-5, is DSGVTQTPKHLITATGQRVTLRCSPRSGDLSVYWYQQSLDQGLQFLIQYYNGEERAKGNILERFSAQQFPDLHSELNLSSLELGDSALYFCASSVGLAGGETQYFGPGTRLLVL.

This clone was seen more than once but under ten times. J is TRBJ1-3 and V is TRBV28, with D tentatively TRBD1 (5 bases). V was shortened by 3 bases and J by 0 bases, with 6 bases between the two germline ends. The CDR3 loop spans 14 amino acids. Looked up from germline, CDR1 is MDHEN and CDR2 is SYDVKM. The CDR3 DNA reads TGTGCCAGCAGTTTTGGGGCCTCTGGAAACACCATATATTTT. Translated, it gives CASSFGASGNTIYF.

The chain employs TRBV3-1 (or the pseudogene TRBV3-2) and TRBJ1-1; D uncertain. Germline CDR1 reads LGHDT; CDR2 reads YNNKEL (reference sequence). The CDR3 runs to 13 residues. V was clipped by 1 base and J by 1 base, with 4 bases between them. The CDR3 loop reads CASSQGENTEAFF. DNA of the CDR3: TGTGCCAGCAGCCAAGGAGAGAACACTGAAGCTTTCTTT.

This chain links TRBV2 with TRBJ1-5; 8 nucleotides align to TRBD1. CDR3 length equals 16 residues. Trimming took 6 bases from V and 9 from J; bases not matched to a gene: 16. From germline, CDR1 is SNHLY and CDR2 FYNNEI. This chain's CDR3 is CASRPGSGGSGGPQHF. The CDR3 nucleotides read TGTGCCAGCAGGCCCGGGTCAGGGGGCTCCGGAGGGCCCCAGCATTTT.

Concerning this clone itself: Other DNA variants within this sample encode the same CDR3. The chain links TRBV7-9 to TRBJ1-3, with unresolved D. V was cut by 2 bases and J by 3 bases, with 8 bases left in between. Germline V gene sequence: CDR1 SEHNR, CDR2 FQNEAQ (reference sequence). There are 14 residues in the CDR3. The CDR3 DNA follows: TGTGCCAGCAGCTTAAACAGCGGTGGAAACACCATATATTTT. This gives the protein CASSLNSGGNTIYF.

V usage is TRBV14 and J usage is TRBJ2-7; 10 positions agree with TRBD2. Germline loops: CDR1 SGHDN, CDR2 FVKESK. This CDR3 has 17 amino acids. V gave up 8 bases and J gave up 3 bases; unmatched junction bases: 16. The CDR3 region is CASGSVQREGLSYEQYF. DNA of the CDR3: TGTGCCAGCGGGAGTGTCCAGCGGGAGGGCCTAAGCTACGAGCAGTACTTC.